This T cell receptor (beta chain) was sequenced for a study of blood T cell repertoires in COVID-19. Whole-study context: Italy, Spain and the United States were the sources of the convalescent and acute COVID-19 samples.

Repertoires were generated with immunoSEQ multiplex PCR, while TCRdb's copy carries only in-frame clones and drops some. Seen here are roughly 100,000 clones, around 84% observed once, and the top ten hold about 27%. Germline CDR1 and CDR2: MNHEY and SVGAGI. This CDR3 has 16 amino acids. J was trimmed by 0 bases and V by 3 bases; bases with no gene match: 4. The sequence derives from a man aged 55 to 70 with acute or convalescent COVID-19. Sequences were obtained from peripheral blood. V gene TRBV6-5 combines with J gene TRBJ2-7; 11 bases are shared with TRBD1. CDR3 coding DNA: TGTGCCAGCAGTTATGCGGGACAGGGGGTCTCCTACGAGCAGTACTTC. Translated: CASSYAGQGVSYEQYF.